These T cell receptor beta chains were read from a single sample in a study of vaccination and CD4 T cells after COVID-19. No antigen has been identified for these receptors. One entry per CDR3 protein results from TCRdb running MiXCR on the PCR reads. Of over 8,500 distinct CDR3 sequences detected, 22% appear once; the ten largest clones hold 9% to 15%. Sequenced here: CD4+ T cells from blood, cultured in vitro, sampled after SARS-CoV-2 vaccination. The source of these receptors is a human donor who had recovered from COVID-19. Both conserved end residues are part of each CDR3. D genes are given only for firm matches. Not every row has a clone size; where given, it reads once, few, many or a size class.

clone size	V gene	J gene	CDR3 length	D gene	CDR3 DNA	CDR3 protein
.	TRBV7-3	TRBJ2-3	24	.	.	CASTNQTSMYLCASSYPQGDTQYF
.	TRBV24-1	TRBJ1-1	14	.	TGTGCCACGGAGGGAGAGGGGAAGAACACTGAAGCTTTCTTT	CATEGEGKNTEAFF
few	TRBV20-1	TRBJ2-5	12	.	TGCAGTGCCCACATGACGGGGAAAACCCAGTACTTC	CSAHMTGKTQYF
.	TRBV28	TRBJ2-7	13	TRBD2	TGTGCCGGAAGGGCGGGAGGGCGACACGAGCAGTACTTC	CAGRAGGRHEQYF
.	TRBV7-2	TRBJ1-4	16	.	TGTGCCAGCAGCTTAATGGGCAGGATTGCTAATGAAAAACTGTTTTTT	CASSLMGRIANEKLFF
.	TRBV28	TRBJ2-1	17	.	TGTGCCAGCAGTCCTACAATCCCCCTGAGCTCCTACAATGAGCAGTTCTTC	CASSPTIPLSSYNEQFF
.	TRBV10-3	TRBJ2-7	16	TRBD1	TGTGCCACGCGGGATGGGACAGGGGAAAAATCCTACGAGCAGTACTTC	CATRDGTGEKSYEQYF
.	TRBV6-1	TRBJ2-4	15	.	TGTGCCAGCAGTCCGACGGCCCTAGCCAAAAACATTCAGTACTTC	CASSPTALAKNIQYF
medium-sized	TRBV7-2	TRBJ1-1	14	.	TGTGCCAGCAGCTTTCAGGGCGGGAACACTGAAGCTTTCTTT	CASSFQGGNTEAFF
few	TRBV29-1	TRBJ1-2	9	.	TGCAGCGTTGAGCCGGGCTACACCTTC	CSVEPGYTF
.	TRBV24-1	TRBJ2-6	16	.	TGTGCCACCAGTGATCCGACAGTATCCGGGGCCAACGTCCTGACTTTC	CATSDPTVSGANVLTF
.	TRBV2	TRBJ2-7	14	TRBD1	TGTGCCAGCATCCACAGGGGATTGAACTACGAGCAGTACTTC	CASIHRGLNYEQYF
few	TRBV19	TRBJ1-1	14	.	TGTGCCAGTAAGTCCTCCAGGGAGAACACTGAAGCTTTCTTT	CASKSSRENTEAFF
few	TRBV7-2	TRBJ2-4	16	.	TGTGCCAGCAGCTTACGATTAGGACAGGCCAAAAACATTCAGTACTTC	CASSLRLGQAKNIQYF
few	TRBV28	TRBJ1-2	12	.	TGTGCCAGTAAAATCCCACCGGATGGCTACACCTTC	CASKIPPDGYTF
.	TRBV7-9	TRBJ2-3	15	.	TGTGCCAGCAGCACTGTGTCCGTTAGCACAGATACGCAGTATTTT	CASSTVSVSTDTQYF
.	TRBV6-1	TRBJ2-7	11	.	TGTGCCAGCAGTGGGGGCTACGAGCAGTACTTC	CASSGGYEQYF
.	TRBV28	TRBJ2-1	14	.	TGTGCCAGCAGTTTCGTAGGGTCCTACAATGAGCAGTTCTTC	CASSFVGSYNEQFF
medium-sized	TRBV6-1	TRBJ1-6	13	.	TGTGCCAGCAGTGAGGCAAATAATTCACCCCTCCACTTT	CASSEANNSPLHF
medium-sized	TRBV7-2	TRBJ1-6	14	.	TGTGCCAGCAGCCAACCCGGGGGCGACTCACCCCTCCACTTT	CASSQPGGDSPLHF
.	TRBV20-1	TRBJ2-7	14	.	TGCAGTGCTAGAGCCCCGGCAGGGCGGTACGAGCAGTACTTC	CSARAPAGRYEQYF
few	TRBV24-1	TRBJ1-5	12	.	TGTGCCACCAGTGATTTCAAGGAATCCCTTCATTTT	CATSDFKESLHF
.	TRBV6-1	TRBJ1-1	16	TRBD1	TGTGCCAGCCGCACAGGGGGCAATTATAGGAACACTGAAGCTTTCTTT	CASRTGGNYRNTEAFF
medium-sized	TRBV19	TRBJ1-2	15	TRBD1	TGTGCCAGTAGTATGGGGGCAGGGGGCCCCTATGGCTACACCTTC	CASSMGAGGPYGYTF
medium-sized	TRBV20-1	TRBJ2-5	17	.	TGCAGTGCTAGAGATGGTTGGATATCCGGGTACCAAGAGACCCAGTACTTC	CSARDGWISGYQETQYF
few	TRBV4-2	TRBJ2-1	15	.	TGTGCCAGCAGCCAAGATCGTACCTCCTACAATGAGCAGTTCTTC	CASSQDRTSYNEQFF
few	TRBV6-1	TRBJ1-2	14	.	TGTGCCAGCAGGAGCGGGACGGTGGACTATGGCTACACCTTC	CASRSGTVDYGYTF
.	TRBV28	TRBJ2-7	14	.	TGTGCCAGCAATCCAATGGGACCGAGGAAGGAGCAGTACTTC	CASNPMGPRKEQYF
medium-sized	TRBV27	TRBJ2-1	14	.	TGTGCCAGCAGTCGCCCCCCACAGGACAATGAGCAGTTCTTC	CASSRPPQDNEQFF
few	TRBV20-1	TRBJ2-7	15	TRBD1	TGCAGTGCTGTCCCATCTCCGGGACAGGGGGACGAGCAGTACTTC	CSAVPSPGQGDEQYF
.	TRBV10-3	TRBJ2-7	14	.	TGTGCCATCAGTGGGGGAAGGAGCTCCTACGAGCAGTACTTC	CAISGGRSSYEQYF
few	TRBV27	TRBJ1-4	16	.	TGTGCCAGCAGTTTATCCCCGGACAGCCTTAATGAAAAACTGTTTTTT	CASSLSPDSLNEKLFF
few	TRBV10-1	TRBJ2-1	13	TRBD2	TGCGCCAGCAGTGAGGCTAGCGGGATTGAGCAGTTCTTC	CASSEASGIEQFF
.	TRBV28	TRBJ2-1	15	TRBD2	TGTGCCAGCAGGCCACTAGCGGGGGGCGGGGGAGAGCAGTTCTTC	CASRPLAGGGGEQFF
.	TRBV6-2/TRBV6-3	TRBJ2-7	13	.	TGTGCCAGCAGAAAGTCAGATCCCTACGAGCAGTACTTC	CASRKSDPYEQYF
few	TRBV7-6	TRBJ2-4	13	.	TGTGCCAGCAGCTTAGGCCAGCGGGACATTCAGTACTTC	CASSLGQRDIQYF
.	TRBV4-1	TRBJ2-3	16	.	TGCGCCAGCAGCCAGGGGCGCAGGGGCCGCACAGATACGCAGTATTTT	CASSQGRRGRTDTQYF
few	TRBV7-6	TRBJ2-5	16	TRBD2	TGTGCCACCCCGCAGGGTTGGGCGGGGGGGCAAGAGACCCAGTACTTC	CATPQGWAGGQETQYF
few	TRBV6-2/TRBV6-3	TRBJ1-1	12	.	TGTGCCAGCAGTTACTTGGCCGGGGAAGCTTTCTTT	CASSYLAGEAFF
few	TRBV20-1	TRBJ2-5	13	TRBD1	TGCAGTGCAAAGACAGGGGGCGTGGAGACCCAGTACTTC	CSAKTGGVETQYF
.	TRBV7-2	TRBJ1-1	12	.	TGTGCCAGCAGCTCAAGTGGAATGGAAGCTTTCTTT	CASSSSGMEAFF
.	TRBV5-4	TRBJ2-2	16	.	TGTGCCAGCAGCGGGGCTAGGGGGGCGAGCACCGGGGAGCTGTTTTTT	CASSGARGASTGELFF
.	TRBV7-2	TRBJ1-3	14	.	TGTGCCAGCAGCTTAGGGGGCCCGGGGGGCACCATATATTTT	CASSLGGPGGTIYF
few	TRBV11-2	TRBJ2-5	18	TRBD2	TGTGCCAGCAGCTTTTTTTTCCGACTAGCGCGAGAGGGGGAGACCCAGTACTTC	CASSFFFRLAREGETQYF
.	TRBV6-4	TRBJ2-2	15	.	TGTGCCAGCAGTGTACAGGGAGCGAACACCGGGGAGCTGTTTTTT	CASSVQGANTGELFF
.	TRBV12-3/TRBV12-4	TRBJ2-7	13	.	TGTGCCAGCAGTCCCCGGGCCACATACGAGCAGTACTTC	CASSPRATYEQYF
once	TRBV28	TRBJ2-3	15	.	TGTGCCAGCAGCCTTAACGGGGCCAGCACAGATACGCAGTATTTT	CASSLNGASTDTQYF
.	TRBV12-3/TRBV12-4	TRBJ1-2	15	TRBD1	TGTGCCAGCACCCCAATTTCAGGGGGCGGGTATGGCTACACCTTC	CASTPISGGGYGYTF
.	TRBV5-4	TRBJ1-1	14	.	TGTGCCAGCAGCTTCTGGGGTGCAGACACTGAAGCTTTCTTT	CASSFWGADTEAFF
.	TRBV27	TRBJ2-1	17	.	TGTGCCAGCAGTTCCTCGGTAGCTCGCGGCTCCTACAATGAGCAGTTCTTC	CASSSSVARGSYNEQFF
.	TRBV11-2	TRBJ2-2	17	.	TGTGCCAGCAGACAGGGCAGTTGGGACCCGAACACCGGGGAGCTGTTTTTT	CASRQGSWDPNTGELFF
.	TRBV28	TRBJ1-5	15	.	TGTGCCAGCAGGGGAGGGGAGCGGGAAGATCAGCCCCAGCATTTT	CASRGGEREDQPQHF
.	TRBV7-2	TRBJ1-2	15	TRBD1	TGTGCCAGCAGCTTGACTACAGGGGACGGCTATGGCTACACCTTC	CASSLTTGDGYGYTF
few	TRBV10-3	TRBJ1-2	13	.	TGTGCCATCAGTTCGGACACCCTGGCCGGCTACACCTTC	CAISSDTLAGYTF
few	TRBV14	TRBJ2-3	13	.	TGTGCCAGCAGCCAAGGACTAGGGCGGACGCAGTATTTT	CASSQGLGRTQYF
.	TRBV20-1	TRBJ2-7	16	TRBD2	TGCAGTGCTAGTGGTACTAGCGGGAGGGACTCCTACGAGCAGTACTTC	CSASGTSGRDSYEQYF
.	TRBV6-2/TRBV6-3	TRBJ1-2	17	.	TGTGCCAGCAGTTACTCTTGGGCGTCAGACCCCCGTGGCGGCTACACCTTC	CASSYSWASDPRGGYTF
.	TRBV14	TRBJ1-1	14	.	TGTGCCAGCAGCCGGTTTGGGAGGGATGGTGAAGCTTTCTTT	CASSRFGRDGEAFF
.	TRBV6-1	TRBJ2-5	17	.	TGTGCCAGCAGCCCCATACAGGCTCCGAGGAGTCAAGAGACCCAGTACTTC	CASSPIQAPRSQETQYF
medium-sized	TRBV19	TRBJ2-2	16	TRBD2	TGTGCCAGTAGTATGTCTCTAGCGGTGAACACCGGGGAGCTGTTTTTT	CASSMSLAVNTGELFF